This T cell receptor (beta chain) was sequenced in a study of T-cell reconstitution after alpha-beta-depleted transplantation in children (dated by TCRdb to the mid-2010s). For the wider study: T-cell immune reconstitution after TCRalphabeta/CD19-depleted allogeneic hematopoietic cell transplantation in children was quantitatively tracked in the study by means of TCR repertoire profiling.

The library was prepared using PCR. Sequenced on an Illumina HiSeq 2500. TCR library preparation used molecular barcoding, with unique molecular identifiers applied to normalize quantification of the TCRbeta repertoire. The public reads were run again by TCRdb, first through fastp at Q25 and then through MiXCR, and only productive beta chains were kept. Each CDR3 protein gets just one entry, which takes the most common genes and DNA from the rows behind it. The sample yields approximately 250,000 distinct CDR3 sequences; about 9.6% were counted once. Of the sample, about 5.4% falls within the top ten clones. There are 13 amino acids in the CDR3, from cysteine to phenylalanine inclusive. The entry retains the CDR3 DNA only, 39 bases that are in frame from base 1. The junction shows trimming of 2 bases on V and 13 bases on J, plus 12 bases between the germline ends. From a lookup of the germline V gene (reference sequence), CDR1 and CDR2 are LGHDT and YNNKEL.

This clonotype appeared many times. Its antigen is unknown. Base qualities are not provided; no much larger clone lies one nucleotide away. This clonotype originated in a human donor who donated a stem cell graft to a child with SCID. This material consisted of PBMCs from the stem cell graft donor, taken from the stem cell graft. The chain links TRBV3-1 with TRBJ1-6, with no confident D gene call. Here the CDR3 is given as CASSQFSGMPLHF. The nucleotides are TGTGCCAGCAGCCAATTTTCGGGGATGCCCCTCCACTTT.